Each of the 31 T cell receptor beta chains below was sequenced from the same sample in a study of cytomegalovirus exposure and HLA in healthy donors. PCR used 60 Vbeta primers and 13 Jbeta primers. Here immunoSEQ multiplex PCR was the method, and the copy in TCRdb shows in-frame clones only, minus some. The data hold 140,000 to 150,000 clones, with 75% to 80% observed a single time. The sample comprised PBMCs. The receptors shown here come from a woman between 18 and 30 years old in good health and CMV-seropositive.

This chain links TRBV2 with TRBJ2-2; D call uncertain. The CDR3 runs to 13 residues. Looked up from germline, CDR1 is SNHLY and CDR2 is FYNNEI. The V and J ends lost 5 bases and 6 bases respectively, with 10 bases between them. CDR3 protein: CASSLKSAGELFF. CDR3 DNA: TGTGCCAGCAGTCTAAAGAGCGCCGGGGAGCTGTTTTTT. Full variable domain (remainder filled in from reference TRBV2 and TRBJ2-2): EPEVTQTPSHQVTQMGQEVILRCVPISNHLYFYWYRQILGQKVEFLVSFYNNEISEKSEIFDDQFSVERPDGSNFTLKIRSTKLEDSAMYFCASSLKSAGELFFGEGSRLTVL.

This clone was seen once. V and J are TRBV27 and TRBJ2-2; 9 positions match TRBD1. Germline CDR1 is MNHEY and CDR2 is SMNVEV (reference sequence). J gave up 6 bases and V 3 bases, and 17 bases lay outside the gene matches. This CDR3 has 19 residues. CDR3 nucleotide sequence: TGTGCCAGCAGTTTCCGAGCTCGGGACAGGGCAATTCAGGCCGGGGAGCTGTTTTTT. Its translation: CASSFRARDRAIQAGELFF.

The CDR3 reads CASSTRDRGEAFF. The CDR3, as DNA: TGTGCCAGCAGCACCCGGGACAGGGGTGAAGCTTTCTTT. The chain links TRBV7-2 to TRBJ1-1; TRBD1 matches 10 bases. Trimming removed 5 bases from V and 7 bases from J; junction bases left unmatched: 4. Looked up from germline, CDR1 is SGHTA and CDR2 is FQGNSA. There are 13 residues in the CDR3.

V is TRBV15 and J is TRBJ1-6; D may be TRBD1 (5 bases). CDR1 and CDR2 from the germline V gene are LNHNV and YYDKDF (reference sequence). The V end lost 7 bases, the J end lost 9 bases, and 16 bases lay between the germline ends. CDR3 length: 14 residues. The CDR3 DNA follows: TGTGCCACCACCCTCAAGGGGTCCGGTTCACCCCTCCACTTT. This codes for CATTLKGSGSPLHF.

In DNA form, the CDR3 reads TGTGCCAGCAGTCTTACGGGACAGGTCAATCAGCCCCAGCATTTT. Amino acid sequence: CASSLTGQVNQPQHF. The rearrangement joins TRBV6-1 to TRBJ1-5; the match to TRBD1 covers 8 bases. This CDR3 contains 15 residues. The J segment lost 3 bases and the V segment lost 5 bases, leaving 6 bases of the junction unmatched. Germline V gene lookup returns CDR1 MNHNS and CDR2 SASEGT.

The sample holds a few counts of this clone. The chain employs TRBV6-1 and TRBJ1-1; no firm D call. Germline V lookup: CDR1 MNHNS, CDR2 SASEGT. The CDR3 has 16 amino acids. V was pared by 1 base and J by 0 bases, with 12 bases between. The CDR3 loop is CASSEGSPGMNTEAFF. CDR3 DNA sequence: TGTGCCAGCAGTGAAGGCTCCCCAGGCATGAACACTGAAGCTTTCTTT.

This rearrangement joins TRBV5-8 to TRBJ2-1, with 7 bases lining up with TRBD1. J lost 3 bases, V lost 4 bases, and 10 bases had no gene match. The CDR3 is made up of 16 amino acids. The V gene's germline CDR1 is SGHTS and CDR2 YDEGEE. The CDR3 bases are TGTGCCAGCAGCCTTTTCCGGGACAGAGACTACAATGAGCAGTTCTTC. Translating it yields CASSLFRDRDYNEQFF.

The V gene is TRBV19, the J gene TRBJ2-7; D is unresolved. Looked up from germline, CDR1 is LNHDA and CDR2 is SQIVND (reference sequence). CDR3 size: 12 residues. The germline V and J ends were trimmed by 6 bases and 2 bases, with 8 bases remaining between them. The CDR3, as DNA: TGTGCCAGTAGCGGAGTAGCCTACGAGCAGTACTTC. Its translation: CASSGVAYEQYF. Full variable domain (rest looked up from reference TRBV19 and TRBJ2-7): DGGITQSPKYLFRKEGQNVTLSCEQNLNHDAMYWYRQDPGQGLRLIYYSQIVNDFQKGDIAEGYSVSREKKESFPLTVTSAQKNPTAFYLCASSGVAYEQYFGPGTRLTVT.

This rearrangement joins TRBV18 to TRBJ1-1, with 9 bases matching TRBD1. V dropped 3 bases and J dropped 5; count of bases not matched to a gene: 7. The CDR3 has 15 amino acids. Germline V gene lookup returns CDR1 KGHSH and CDR2 LQKENI. The CDR3 region has the DNA TGTGCCAGCTCACCGCCACAGGGGGCGGGTACTGAAGCTTTCTTT. Protein sequence: CASSPPQGAGTEAFF.

V is TRBV5-6 and J is TRBJ1-6, with 10 bases lining up with TRBD1. From germline, CDR1 is SGHDT and CDR2 YYEEEE. After removal of 5 bases from V and 9 bases from J, the junction contained 5 bases not matched to a gene. This CDR3 is built from 14 residues. For the CDR3, the DNA is TGTGCCAGCAGGAGACAGGGGGCCAGTTCACCCCTCCACTTT. This encodes CASRRQGASSPLHF.

The gene calls are TRBV7-9 and TRBJ1-3; TRBD1 matches 7 bases. CDR3 length: 13 amino acids. CDR1 is SEHNR and CDR2 is FQNEAQ in the germline V gene (reference sequence). J was trimmed by 4 bases and V by 8 bases; bases with no gene match: 5. CDR3 bases: TGTGCCAGCGTCACGACAGGGGGAAACACCATATATTTT. Protein sequence: CASVTTGGNTIYF.

This chain links TRBV14 with TRBJ2-3; tentatively, D is TRBD2 (6 bases). The germline gives CDR1 SGHDN, CDR2 FVKESK. The CDR3 contains 13 residues. Trimming left V 8 bases short and J 3 bases short, with 12 bases between. In nucleotides, the CDR3 is TGTGCCAGCCAAAAGCGGGTTACAGATACGCAGTATTTT. Protein sequence: CASQKRVTDTQYF.

Only one count was recorded for this clone. The CDR3 bases are TGTGCCAGCAGCCTGACCCTAGCGGAGGAAGAGCAGTTCTTC. It is translated as CASSLTLAEEEQFF. The chain recombines TRBV7-6 with TRBJ2-1; 7 bases map to TRBD2. CDR1 is SGHVS and CDR2 is FNYEAQ in the germline V gene. This CDR3 region has 14 residues. With V trimmed by 5 bases and J by 10 bases, 11 bases remained unmatched.

This clone has only a few counts. The chain carries TRBV4-3 and TRBJ1-1; no clear D. Germline V CDR1 and CDR2: LGHNA, YSLEER. The CDR3 extends over 14 amino acids. Trimming removed 0 bases at V and 4 bases at J, with 9 bases between. The CDR3 DNA is TGCGCCAGCAGCCAAGAAGAGGGTGGCACTGAAGCTTTCTTT. This encodes CASSQEEGGTEAFF.

The chain links TRBV5-1 to TRBJ2-7; TRBD1 aligns across 9 bases. Trimming took 4 bases from V and 6 from J; bases not matched to a gene: 8. CDR1 and CDR2 (germline): SGHRS, YFSETQ. The CDR3 runs to 14 residues. The CDR3 bases are TGCGCCAGCAGCCCGGGACAGGGTGGGGGCGAGCAGTACTTC. Its translation: CASSPGQGGGEQYF.

The chain combines TRBV5-1 with TRBJ2-1; 7 bases fit TRBD1. Per the germline V gene, CDR1 is SGHRS and CDR2 is YFSETQ. J lost 3 bases, V lost 0 bases, and 9 bases had no gene match. The length of the CDR3 is 17 residues. CDR3 nucleotide sequence: TGCGCCAGCAGCTTGGCAACGGGACAGACAGTCTACAATGAGCAGTTCTTC. Protein sequence: CASSLATGQTVYNEQFF.

CDR3 in amino acids: CASSLERGIAKNIQYF. CDR3 bases: TGTGCCAGCAGCTTGGAGAGAGGGATAGCCAAAAACATTCAGTACTTC. V and J are TRBV5-8 and TRBJ2-4, with TRBD2 as a possible D gene (5 bases). Trimming left V 0 bases short and J 0 bases short, with 10 bases between. Germline CDR1 reads SGHTS; CDR2 reads YDEGEE. CDR3 size: 16 residues.

V is TRBV6-5 and J is TRBJ1-2; D is possibly TRBD1 (6 bases). V was shortened by 2 bases and J by 0 bases, with 10 bases between the two germline ends. The CDR3 runs to 15 residues. The V gene's germline CDR1 is MNHEY and CDR2 SVGAGI. This CDR3 reads CASSYTGNSNYGYTF. DNA of the CDR3: TGTGCCAGCAGTTACACAGGGAATTCTAACTATGGCTACACCTTC.

This chain uses TRBV5-4 with TRBJ1-6, with D possibly being TRBD1 (6 bases). With 2 bases removed from V and 9 bases from J, the gap between germline ends came to 15 bases. Germline values: CDR1 SGHNT, CDR2 YYREEE (reference sequence). The CDR3 is made up of 15 amino acids. Here the CDR3 reads CASSLKAARGSPLHF. The CDR3 region has the DNA TGTGCCAGCAGCTTAAAGGCCGCCAGGGGTTCACCCCTCCACTTT.

V usage is TRBV29-1 and J usage is TRBJ1-6, with no clear D. Trimming pared 6 bases from V and 7 bases from J, leaving 13 bases between. Germline V lookup: CDR1 SQVTM, CDR2 ANQGSEA. CDR3 length: 13 residues. As DNA, the CDR3 is TGCAGCGTCACCTTGGGCGGGAATTCACCCCTCCACTTT. Residues: CSVTLGGNSPLHF.

This clone was found once. This chain links TRBV7-2 with TRBJ1-2, with a weak D call TRBD1 (5 bases). Germline values: CDR1 SGHTA, CDR2 FQGNSA. The CDR3 runs 12 residues. V was trimmed by 5 bases and J by 3 bases, leaving 7 bases between them. CDR3 amino acids: CASSATDYGYTF. The CDR3 coding sequence is TGTGCCAGCAGCGCGACAGACTATGGCTACACCTTC.

A note on this clone: Other DNA sequences in this specimen translate into the identical CDR3. V and J are TRBV5-4 and TRBJ2-7; weak D call: TRBD1 (5 bases). V lost 4 bases and J 3 bases, leaving 8 bases between the germline ends. The CDR3 totals 12 residues. The V gene's germline CDR1 is SGHNT and CDR2 YYREEE (reference sequence). The CDR3 region has the DNA TGTGCCAGCAGCCGCGACAGCTACGAGCAGTACTTC. It translates to CASSRDSYEQYF.

The chain uses TRBV2 and TRBJ2-5; TRBD1 matches 10 bases. The J call may be faulty, since TRBJ2-7 better matches the DNA end. The germline CDR1 and CDR2 sequences are SNHLY and FYNNEI. The CDR3 is made up of 13 amino acids. The CDR3 nucleotides read TGTGCCAGCAAAAGGACAGGGGGCTACGAGCAGTACTTC. Translating it yields CASKRTGGYEQYF.

The V and J genes are TRBV27 and TRBJ2-5, with 9 nucleotides matching TRBD1. Germline CDR1 is MNHEY and CDR2 is SMNVEV (reference sequence). CDR3 size: 15 residues. V shed 4 bases, J shed 5 bases, and the junction held 8 bases outside the gene matches. For the CDR3, the DNA is TGTGCCAGCAGTTCCTGGACAGGGGCTATGGAGACCCAGTACTTC. Translation: CASSSWTGAMETQYF.

This clone was seen a few times. The J gene is TRBJ1-1, the V gene TRBV10-3, with D perhaps TRBD1 (5 bases). V lost 9 bases to trimming and J lost 1 base, with 15 bases between them. The CDR3 consists of 14 residues. Germline V gene lookup returns CDR1 ENHRY and CDR2 SYGVKD. In DNA form, the CDR3 reads TGTGCCATATTAAAGACAGAAGAGAACACTGAAGCTTTCTTT. Encoded protein: CAILKTEENTEAFF.

This clone was found a few times. The chain combines TRBV19 with TRBJ2-5; 9 positions agree with TRBD2. This CDR3 has 17 amino acids. CDR1 is LNHDA, CDR2 SQIVND, per germline (reference sequence). V lost 0 bases to trimming and J lost 1 base; unmatched junction nucleotides: 6. This CDR3 reads CASSIDGLAGPQETQYF. The CDR3 DNA sequence: TGTGCCAGTAGTATAGATGGGCTAGCGGGGCCCCAAGAGACCCAGTACTTC.

The CDR3 DNA reads as TGTGCCAGCAGCCAAAAAACGACAGGGTCGGGTGAGCAGTTCTTC. Translated: CASSQKTTGSGEQFF. The chain couples TRBV7-9 to TRBJ2-1, with 7 bases aligning to TRBD1. CDR1 is SEHNR, CDR2 FQNEAQ, per germline (reference sequence). The CDR3 is made up of 15 amino acids. V gave up 5 bases and J gave up 9 bases; unmatched junction bases: 13.

The V and J genes are TRBV19 and TRBJ1-2; D gene ambiguous. This CDR3 region has 16 residues. Trimming removed 10 bases from V and 2 bases from J, with 23 bases in between. CDR1 and CDR2 (germline): LNHDA, SQIVND (reference sequence). The CDR3 sequence: CATKSREANRNYGYTF. The CDR3, as DNA: TGTGCCACAAAGTCCCGGGAGGCCAATAGGAACTATGGCTACACCTTC.

DNA for the CDR3: TGTGCCAGCAGATCCACAGGGGGCTTGACCTACGAGCAGTACTTC. Translating gives CASRSTGGLTYEQYF. The chain recombines TRBV6-6 with TRBJ2-7; 9 nucleotides line up with TRBD1. Germline CDR1 reads MNHNY; CDR2 reads SVGAGI (reference sequence). CDR3 size: 15 residues. Unmatched junction bases numbered 8, after V lost 6 bases and J lost 2 bases.

This sequence joins TRBV9 and TRBJ1-6, with 8 nucleotides matching TRBD1. The V and J ends lost 0 bases and 7 bases, in that order; junction bases with no gene match: 9. CDR1 and CDR2 (germline): SGDLS, YYNGEE. The CDR3 runs to 17 residues. The CDR3 is CASSVGGQAGRNSPLHF. The CDR3 DNA reads TGTGCCAGCAGCGTAGGGGGACAGGCTGGGAGGAATTCACCCCTCCACTTT.

The chain has TRBV19 and TRBJ1-3; TRBD1 is a possible D gene (5 bases). The CDR3 is 15 amino acids. Trimming took off 7 bases at V and 3 bases at J, with 16 bases between the two ends. Germline lookup yields CDR1 LNHDA and CDR2 SQIVND (reference sequence). In DNA, the CDR3 is TGTGCCAGTACCTCCCCTCCCCAGGGTGGAAACACCATATATTTT. This sequence encodes CASTSPPQGGNTIYF.